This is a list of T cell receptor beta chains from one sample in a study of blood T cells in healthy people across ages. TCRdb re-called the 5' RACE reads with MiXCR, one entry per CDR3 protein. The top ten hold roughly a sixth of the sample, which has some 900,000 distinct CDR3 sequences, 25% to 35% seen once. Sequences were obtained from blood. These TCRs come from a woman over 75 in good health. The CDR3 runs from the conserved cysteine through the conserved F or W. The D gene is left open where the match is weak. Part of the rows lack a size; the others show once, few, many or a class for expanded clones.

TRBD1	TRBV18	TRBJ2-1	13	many	TGTGCCAGCTCAAAACAGGGGTCTGCTGAGCAGTTCTTC	CASSKQGSAEQFF
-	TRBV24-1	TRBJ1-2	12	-	TGTGCCACCAGTGAGGGGGCGCGGGGCTACACCTTC	CATSEGARGYTF
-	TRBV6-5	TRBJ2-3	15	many	TGTGCCAGCACCACACACCGGGGCTCCACAGATACGCAGTATTTT	CASTTHRGSTDTQYF
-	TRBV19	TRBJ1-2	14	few	TGTGCCAGTAGTGTACAGGGACTCCAGTATGGCTACACCTTC	CASSVQGLQYGYTF
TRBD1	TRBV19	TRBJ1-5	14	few	TGTGCCAGTAGTTCTACAGGGGGCCGTCAGCCCCAGCATTTT	CASSSTGGRQPQHF
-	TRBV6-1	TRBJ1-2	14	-	TGTGCCAGCAGTGAAGGGCGGAACGGCTATGGCTACACCTTC	CASSEGRNGYGYTF
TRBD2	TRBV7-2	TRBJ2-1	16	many	TGTGCCAGCAGCTTTAGACTAGCGGGGGGGCAGAATGAGCAGTTCTTC	CASSFRLAGGQNEQFF
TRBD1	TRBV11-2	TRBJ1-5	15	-	TGTGCCAGCAGCCCAATACAGGGGGCTGGACAGCCCCAGCATTTT	CASSPIQGAGQPQHF
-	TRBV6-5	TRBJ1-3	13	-	TGTGCCAGCAGTCGAACACAGGGAAACACCATATATTTT	CASSRTQGNTIYF
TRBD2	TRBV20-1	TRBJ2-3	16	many	TGCAGTGCTAGAGACGGGACTAGACTAAGCACAGATACGCAGTATTTT	CSARDGTRLSTDTQYF
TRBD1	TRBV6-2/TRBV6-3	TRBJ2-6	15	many	TGTGCCAGCACCCAGACAGGGGCTGGGGCCAACGTCCTGACTTTC	CASTQTGAGANVLTF
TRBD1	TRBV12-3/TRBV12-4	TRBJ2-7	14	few	TGTGCCAGCAGTTTAGGTCAGGGGGTAGGCGAGCAGTACTTC	CASSLGQGVGEQYF
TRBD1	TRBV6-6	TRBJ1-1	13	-	TGTGCCAGCATCCGACAGGGGTATGGTGAAGCTTTCTTT	CASIRQGYGEAFF
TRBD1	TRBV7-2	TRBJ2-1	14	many	TGTGCCAGCAGCCCCAGGACAGGGCGGAATGAGCAGTTCTTC	CASSPRTGRNEQFF
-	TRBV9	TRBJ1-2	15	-	TGTGCCAGCAGCGTAGACTCGCACGGGGGCTATGGCTACACCTTC	CASSVDSHGGYGYTF
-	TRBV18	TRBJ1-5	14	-	TGTGCCAGCTCACCTATAGGAGGGGATCAGCCCCAGCATTTT	CASSPIGGDQPQHF
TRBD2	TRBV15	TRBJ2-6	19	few	TGTGCCACCAGCAGAGATAGCGGGGCCGGATTAGGTGGGGCCAACGTCCTGACTTTC	CATSRDSGAGLGGANVLTF
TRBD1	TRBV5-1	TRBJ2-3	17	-	TGCGCCAGCAGCTTGGTTCGCGGGACAGGGAGCACAGATACGCAGTATTTT	CASSLVRGTGSTDTQYF
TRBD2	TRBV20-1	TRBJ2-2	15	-	TGCAGTGCTAGACTAGCGGGGCCGAACACCGGGGAGCTGTTTTTT	CSARLAGPNTGELFF
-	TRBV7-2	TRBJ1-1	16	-	TGTGCCAGCAGCTTAGAGCCAGGAGGGCCGAACACTGAAGCTTTCTTT	CASSLEPGGPNTEAFF
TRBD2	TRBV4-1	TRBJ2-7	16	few	TGCGCCAGCAGCCACGGACTAGCGGGGGGCGACAATGAGCAGTACTTC	CASSHGLAGGDNEQYF
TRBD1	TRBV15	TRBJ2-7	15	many	TGTGCCACCAGCAGGGCGGGACAGGCTCACTACGAGCAGTACTTC	CATSRAGQAHYEQYF
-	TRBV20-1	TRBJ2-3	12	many	TGCAGTGGCTGGATCAGCACAGATACGCAGTATTTT	CSGWISTDTQYF
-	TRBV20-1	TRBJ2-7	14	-	TGCAGTGCTGTGAAGTCCGGGAGCTCCTACGAGCAGTACTTC	CSAVKSGSSYEQYF
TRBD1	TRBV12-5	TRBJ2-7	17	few	TGTGCTAGTGGGCCACCCTCCGGGACAGGGACCTCCTACGAGCAGTACTTC	CASGPPSGTGTSYEQYF
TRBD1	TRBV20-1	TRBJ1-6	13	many	TGCAGTGCTAGGGCACAGGGGTTTGCACCCCTCCACTTT	CSARAQGFAPLHF
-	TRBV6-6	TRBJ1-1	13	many	TGTGCCAGCACACGGGCAGGGAACACTGAAGCTTTCTTT	CASTRAGNTEAFF
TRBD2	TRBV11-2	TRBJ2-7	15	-	TGTGCCAGCAGCTTAGCTAGCGGGAGCGGCTACGAGCAGTACTTC	CASSLASGSGYEQYF
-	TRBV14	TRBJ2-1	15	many	TGTGCCAGTAGTAGCGGGACAGTCAAATACAATGAGCAGTTCTTC	CASSSGTVKYNEQFF
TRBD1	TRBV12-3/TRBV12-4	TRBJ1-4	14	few	TGTGCCAGCAGAAGGACAGGGAGTAATGAAAAACTGTTTTTT	CASRRTGSNEKLFF
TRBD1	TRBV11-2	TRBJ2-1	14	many	TGTGCCAGCAGCCCCTCTTGGACAGGTAATGAGCAGTTCTTC	CASSPSWTGNEQFF
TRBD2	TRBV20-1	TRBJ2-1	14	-	TGCAATGCTAGACTAGCGGCGGGCAACAATGAGCAGTTCTTC	CNARLAAGNNEQFF
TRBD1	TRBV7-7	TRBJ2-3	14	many	TGTGCCAGCAGCTTCGACGGACAGGCAGATACGCAGTATTTT	CASSFDGQADTQYF
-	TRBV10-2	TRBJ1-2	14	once	TGCGCCAGCGGAGGTCCATTGGAGATCTATGGCTACACCTTC	CASGGPLEIYGYTF
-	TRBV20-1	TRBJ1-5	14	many	TGCAGTGCTGCGACAGGATATAGCAATCAGCCCCAGCATTTT	CSAATGYSNQPQHF
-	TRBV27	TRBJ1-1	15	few	TGTGCCAGCAGTTTATCGAGGGGGACCAACACTGAAGCTTTCTTT	CASSLSRGTNTEAFF
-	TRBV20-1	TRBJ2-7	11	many	TGCAGTGCTAGATCCCCCTACGAGCAGTACTTC	CSARSPYEQYF
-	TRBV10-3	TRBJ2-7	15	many	TGTGCCATCAGTGAGGGTTCGGGGAACCGCTACGAGCAGTACTTC	CAISEGSGNRYEQYF
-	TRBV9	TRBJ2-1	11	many	TGTGCCAGCAGCCCCGACCGGGAGCAGTTCTTC	CASSPDREQFF
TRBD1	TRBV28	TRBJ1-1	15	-	TGTGCCAGCAGTGACAGGGGTTCGGGGAACACTGAAGCTTTCTTT	CASSDRGSGNTEAFF
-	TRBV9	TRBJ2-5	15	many	TGTGCCAGCAGCCCCCCCGGTTGGTACCAAGAGACCCAGTACTTC	CASSPPGWYQETQYF
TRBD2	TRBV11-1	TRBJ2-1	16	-	TGTGCCAGCAGCTTCTCGGGACTAGCGGGTCAAGAGACCCAGTTCTTC	CASSFSGLAGQETQFF
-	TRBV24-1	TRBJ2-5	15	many	TGTGCCACCAGTGATTTGCCCTCAAATGGAGAGACCCAGTACTTC	CATSDLPSNGETQYF
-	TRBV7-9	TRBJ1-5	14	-	TGTGCCAGCAGCTTAGGTGGGCCGAGGGAGCCCCAGCATTTT	CASSLGGPREPQHF
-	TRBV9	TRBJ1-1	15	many	TGTGCCAGCAGCGTAGGGGCCAGGGAGGGCACTGAAGCTTTCTTT	CASSVGAREGTEAFF
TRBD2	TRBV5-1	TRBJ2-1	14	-	TGCGCCAGCAGCCCAGGGACTAGGGTCAATGAGCAGTTCTTC	CASSPGTRVNEQFF
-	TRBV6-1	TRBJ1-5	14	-	TGTGCCAGCAGTGAAGACAGGTCATATCAGCCCCAGCATTTT	CASSEDRSYQPQHF
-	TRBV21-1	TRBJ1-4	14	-	TGTGCCAGCCGTGGGACTGACCTTAATGAAAAACTGTTTTTT	CASRGTDLNEKLFF
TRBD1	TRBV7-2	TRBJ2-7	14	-	TGTGCCAGCAGCTTACGACAGGGGAGCAACGAGCAGTACTTC	CASSLRQGSNEQYF
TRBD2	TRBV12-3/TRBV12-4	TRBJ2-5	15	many	TGTGCCAGCAGTTTTTGGCGGGGGGGCCAAGAGACCCAGTACTTC	CASSFWRGGQETQYF
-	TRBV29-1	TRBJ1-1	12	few	TGCAGCGTTCGAACAGTGAACACTGAAGCTTTCTTT	CSVRTVNTEAFF